This entry features one TCR beta chain sequence. The target antigen is unknown. The table came from immunoSEQ multiplex PCR; TCRdb's copy has only in-frame clones and leaves some out. The sample shows more than 80,000 clones, roughly nine tenths of them seen only once. The data derive from a study of cytomegalovirus exposure and HLA in healthy donors. Turning to the study itself: A later analysis reported the same platform for the 120 or so validation repertoires and the 666 first-cohort repertoires.

Study-wide points: Cytomegalovirus association was assigned to 150 to 200 TCR beta chains. Most TCR sequences proved rare, with some public TCRs found in many donors.

The source of this sequence is a woman aged 18-29 years in good health and CMV-seropositive. Material: PBMCs.

The CDR3 loop reads CAISEPGNTGELFF. In DNA form, the CDR3 reads TGTGCCATCAGTGAGCCCGGGAACACCGGGGAGCTGTTTTTT. The rearrangement links TRBV10-3 to TRBJ2-2; the D is unclear. This CDR3 contains 14 residues. V was trimmed by 2 bases and J by 1 base, leaving 5 bases between them. Germline V gene sequence: CDR1 ENHRY, CDR2 SYGVKD.